The 5 T cell receptor beta chains below come from one sample, sequenced in a study of neurological immune-mediated disorders. TCRdb ran MiXCR on the 5' RACE reads and lists one entry per CDR3 protein. The sample carries 28,000 or so distinct CDR3 sequences, approximately 15% recorded once. The specimen was PBMCs. Receptor source: a man between 65 and 85 years old in good health.

The table lists this clonotype with many counts. The rearrangement uses TRBV6-5 and TRBJ1-5, with TRBD1 matching over 7 bases. Losses at the gene ends were 2 bases for V and 6 bases for J; bases not matched to a gene: 4. There are 14 residues in the CDR3. CDR1 is MNHEY and CDR2 is SVGAGI in the germline V gene. The CDR3 nucleotides read TGTGCCAGCAGTTACGGCAGGGGGGTTCAGCCCCAGCATTTT. Its translation: CASSYGRGVQPQHF.

In its sample, this clonotype was seen many times. J is TRBJ2-5 and V is TRBV7-2; a weak D match, TRBD1 (6 bases). Per the germline V gene, CDR1 is SGHTA and CDR2 is FQGNSA. The CDR3 covers 15 residues. V was cut by 6 bases and J by 1 base, with 15 bases left in between. The CDR3 nucleotides read TGTGCCAGCAGTCCAGGGGTAGTGACCCAAGAGACCCAGTACTTC. The encoded protein is CASSPGVVTQETQYF.

This clonotype showed up many times. The V gene is TRBV3-1, the J gene TRBJ1-5, with D perhaps TRBD1 (6 bases). The CDR3 has 15 amino acids. The germline V and J ends were trimmed by 2 bases and 2 bases, with 10 bases remaining between them. Germline V lookup: CDR1 LGHDT, CDR2 YNNKEL (reference sequence). The CDR3 bases are TGTGCCAGCAGCCAAATGGGGGGCGGCAATCAGCCCCAGCATTTT. It codes for CASSQMGGGNQPQHF.

The J gene is TRBJ2-3, the V gene TRBV2; D is unresolved. This CDR3 spans 16 amino acids. V was cut by 4 bases and J by 2 bases, with 16 bases left in between. The germline CDR1 and CDR2 sequences are SNHLY and FYNNEI. Written as DNA, the CDR3 is TGTGCCAGCAGTGGAACCCTAGTAAGGGCCACAGATACGCAGTATTTT. Translation: CASSGTLVRATDTQYF. The full variable domain, its missing parts supplied by reference TRBV2 and TRBJ2-3, is EPEVTQTPSHQVTQMGQEVILRCVPISNHLYFYWYRQILGQKVEFLVSFYNNEISEKSEIFDDQFSVERPDGSNFTLKIRSTKLEDSAMYFCASSGTLVRATDTQYFGPGTRLTVL.

There are many counts of this clonotype. The CDR3 loop reads CASSFGGNQPQHF. In nucleotides, the CDR3 is TGTGCCAGCAGCTTCGGGGGGAATCAGCCCCAGCATTTT. This sequence joins TRBV7-9 and TRBJ1-5; weak D call: TRBD1 (5 bases). Germline lookup yields CDR1 SEHNR and CDR2 FQNEAQ (reference sequence). V dropped 3 bases and J dropped 4 bases, with 7 bases sitting between them. There are 13 residues in the CDR3.